The 25 T cell receptor beta chains presented below share a single source sample, sequenced in a study of blood T cell repertoires in COVID-19. The protocol was immunoSEQ multiplex PCR, while the TCRdb copy is restricted to in-frame clones and leaves out a portion. The table has about 58,000 clones, approximately 91% seen once. The sample was peripheral blood. The receptor source for this set is a woman aged 70 to 79 with active COVID-19.

In nucleotides, the CDR3 is TGTGCCAGCAGCCAAGAGGCGGTAGCTTTCTTT. It is translated as CASSQEAVAFF. The gene calls are TRBV3-1 (or the pseudogene TRBV3-2) and TRBJ1-1; D is uncertain. The CDR3 is 11 amino acids. In germline, CDR1 is LGHDT, CDR2 YNNKEL (reference sequence). Trimming took off 0 bases at V and 10 bases at J, with 6 bases between the two ends.

This clone showed up just once. This rearrangement joins TRBV5-4 to TRBJ2-3, with 11 bases fitting TRBD2. The germline V gene encodes CDR1 SGHNT and CDR2 YYREEE (reference sequence). J lost 0 bases, V lost 4 bases, and 4 bases had no gene match. This CDR3 comprises 16 residues. This CDR3 is CASSTGLAVSTDTQYF. The CDR3 DNA sequence: TGTGCCAGCAGCACGGGACTAGCGGTCAGCACAGATACGCAGTATTTT. Based on the CDR3 plus reference TRBV5-4 and TRBJ2-3, the full variable domain is ETGVTQSPTHLIKTRGQQVTLRCSSQSGHNTVSWYQQALGQGPQFIFQYYREEENGRGNFPPRFSGLQFPNYSSELNVNALELDDSALYLCASSTGLAVSTDTQYFGPGTRLTVL.

The gene calls are TRBV7-8 and TRBJ2-3; the match to TRBD2 covers 12 bases. With 5 bases clipped from V and 4 bases from J, the junction kept 10 bases outside the gene matches. CDR3 length: 17 residues. Germline CDR1 is SGHVS and CDR2 is FQNEAQ. CDR3 loop: CASSQRTTSGSSDTQYF. CDR3 in DNA: TGTGCCAGCAGCCAGAGGACGACTAGCGGGAGCTCAGATACGCAGTATTTT.

The chain links TRBV24-1 to TRBJ2-1; 10 bases fit TRBD2. J lost 5 bases, V lost 4 bases, and 4 bases had no gene match. The CDR3 has 15 amino acids. In germline, CDR1 is KGHDR, CDR2 SFDVKD. The CDR3 region is CATSDPSGSNNEQFF. CDR3 DNA: TGTGCCACCAGTGACCCTAGCGGGAGTAACAATGAGCAGTTCTTC.

The chain is built from TRBV28 and TRBJ1-5, with 7 bases that match TRBD1. There are 15 residues in the CDR3. The J segment lost 1 base and the V segment lost 6 bases, leaving 6 bases of the junction unmatched. Germline assignment: CDR1 MDHEN and CDR2 SYDVKM. This CDR3 is CASRSAGGSNQPQHF. For the CDR3, the DNA is TGTGCCAGCAGGTCTGCAGGGGGGAGCAATCAGCCCCAGCATTTT.

This clone has only a few counts. This chain joins TRBV5-1 and TRBJ2-7; tentatively, D is TRBD1 (5 bases). The V end lost 3 bases, the J end lost 0 bases, and 13 bases lay between the germline ends. The CDR3 contains 15 residues. Germline loops: CDR1 SGHRS, CDR2 YFSETQ. CDR3 sequence reads: CASSSTGTSSYEQYF. The DNA for the CDR3 is TGCGCCAGCAGCTCTACAGGAACCAGCTCCTACGAGCAGTACTTC. Looking up the rest from reference TRBV5-1 and TRBJ2-7 gives the full variable domain: KAGVTQTPRYLIKTRGQQVTLSCSPISGHRSVSWYQQTPGQGLQFLFEYFSETQRNKGNFPGRFSGRQFSNSRSEMNVSTLELGDSALYLCASSSTGTSSYEQYFGPGTRLTVT.

This clone appeared a few times. J is TRBJ1-2 and V is TRBV6-1; D not certain. The CDR3 length is 12 residues. CDR1 MNHNS and CDR2 SASEGT come from the germline V gene. Deletions cut 2 bases from V and 6 bases from J, with 7 bases between. The CDR3 region is CASSEPFDGYTF. DNA for the CDR3: TGTGCCAGCAGTGAACCCTTTGATGGCTACACCTTC.

This sequence joins TRBV10-3 and TRBJ1-1; D may be TRBD1 (5 bases). Germline assignment: CDR1 ENHRY and CDR2 SYGVKD. V was shortened by 2 bases and J by 4 bases, with 14 bases between the two germline ends. The CDR3 contains 15 residues. CDR3 amino acids: CAISEAQEGSTEAFF. CDR3 coding DNA: TGTGCCATCAGTGAGGCACAGGAGGGTAGCACTGAAGCTTTCTTT.

The V gene is TRBV3-1 (or the pseudogene TRBV3-2), the J gene TRBJ2-7; 9 bases agree with TRBD2. The CDR3 totals 14 residues. Germline values: CDR1 LGHDT, CDR2 YNNKEL (reference sequence). The V and J ends lost 1 base and 5 bases, in that order; junction bases with no gene match: 3. DNA of the CDR3: TGTGCCAGCAGCCAAGGGAGGACTAGCGACGAGCAGTACTTC. It is translated as CASSQGRTSDEQYF.

The gene calls are TRBV24-1 and TRBJ2-4; weak D call: TRBD1 (6 bases). The V and J ends lost 4 bases and 3 bases respectively, with 15 bases between them. This CDR3 contains 16 residues. Germline assignment: CDR1 KGHDR and CDR2 SFDVKD. CDR3 protein: CATSDTNRVGKNIQYF. The DNA for the CDR3 is TGTGCCACCAGTGACACGAACAGGGTAGGCAAAAACATTCAGTACTTC.

V is TRBV19 and J is TRBJ2-5; 10 bases agree with TRBD2. CDR1 is LNHDA, CDR2 SQIVND, per germline (reference sequence). V shed 8 bases and J 5 bases; nucleotides not matched to a gene: 11. CDR3 size: 15 residues. The CDR3 DNA follows: TGTGCCAGTCGTTCCCTAGCGGGAGACGAGGAGACCCAGTACTTC. Residues: CASRSLAGDEETQYF. The whole variable domain, remainder taken from reference TRBV19 and TRBJ2-5, is DGGITQSPKYLFRKEGQNVTLSCEQNLNHDAMYWYRQDPGQGLRLIYYSQIVNDFQKGDIAEGYSVSREKKESFPLTVTSAQKNPTAFYLCASRSLAGDEETQYFGPGTRLLVL.

About this clone itself: The junction departs from germline at one end; a sequencing error may be responsible. V is TRBV28 and J is TRBJ1-5; 11 bases are shared with TRBD1. This CDR3 comprises 15 residues. Germline assignment: CDR1 MDHEN and CDR2 SYDVKM. For the CDR3, the DNA is TGTGCCAGCAGTTGGGACAGGGGGTTTAATCAGTCCCAGCATTTT. This translates into CASSWDRGFNQSQHF.

The DNA for the CDR3 is TGTGCCACCAGCACTACAGGGTTCTGCCCCTACGAGCAGTACTTC. Amino acids: CATSTTGFCPYEQYF. The genes are TRBV24-1 and TRBJ2-7, with TRBD1 as a possible D gene (6 bases). This CDR3 has 15 amino acids. CDR1 is KGHDR, CDR2 SFDVKD, per germline. V gave up 7 bases and J gave up 2 bases, with 17 bases separating them.

This chain uses TRBV27 with TRBJ1-2; tentative D call: TRBD1 (5 bases). V was shortened by 0 bases and J by 2 bases, with 7 bases between the two germline ends. CDR1 and CDR2 from the germline V gene are MNHEY and SMNVEV (reference sequence). This CDR3 has 14 amino acids. CDR3 sequence (DNA): TGTGCCAGCAGTTTATCACCAGGGAACTATGGCTACACCTTC. Amino acid sequence: CASSLSPGNYGYTF.

The chain combines TRBV5-6 with TRBJ2-7; 7 nucleotides line up with TRBD1. This CDR3 region has 13 residues. Trimming at V came to 7 bases and at J to 2 bases, leaving 6 bases not matched to a gene. Germline CDR1 is SGHDT and CDR2 is YYEEEE. Here the CDR3 DNA reads TGTGCCAGCGCGACAGGGCCCACCTACGAGCAGTACTTC. Its translation: CASATGPTYEQYF.

The V and J genes are TRBV18 and TRBJ2-1; D is possibly TRBD1 (7 bases). Trimming took 2 bases from V and 5 from J, leaving 16 bases between them. The CDR3 contains 16 residues. Germline V gene data show CDR1 as KGHSH and CDR2 as LQKENI. CDR3 DNA: TGTGCCAGCTCACCAGGCCCAGGGGGGAGCCACAATGAGCAGTTCTTC. Translation gives CASSPGPGGSHNEQFF.

This clone was recorded only once. The chain joins TRBV14 to TRBJ2-7; weak D call: TRBD2 (5 bases). Trimming took off 4 bases at V and 6 bases at J, with 16 bases between the two ends. The CDR3 is made up of 14 amino acids. Germline V gene sequence: CDR1 SGHDN, CDR2 FVKESK. CDR3 in amino acids: CASSPGVPFFEQYF. The DNA for the CDR3 is TGTGCCAGCAGCCCCGGGGTTCCTTTTTTCGAGCAGTACTTC.

This chain connects TRBV28 to TRBJ1-2; 9 bases are shared with TRBD1. Germline V CDR1 and CDR2: MDHEN, SYDVKM. Unmatched junction bases numbered 6, after V lost 7 bases and J lost 6 bases. There are 13 residues in the CDR3. The CDR3 bases are TGTGCCAGCAACACAGGGGGCGTAAATGGCTACACCTTC. Protein sequence: CASNTGGVNGYTF.

This clone came up once. This chain joins TRBV2 and TRBJ2-3, with D unresolved. V lost 10 bases, J lost 0 bases, and 8 bases lay in between. The CDR3 sequence is 12 residues long. In germline, CDR1 is SNHLY, CDR2 FYNNEI. CDR3 in amino acids: CANPRSTDTQYF. The CDR3 region has the DNA TGTGCCAACCCCAGGAGCACAGATACGCAGTATTTT.

This clone appeared a single time. The chain links TRBV6-5 to TRBJ1-6, with 7 bases that match TRBD1. Losses at the gene ends were 4 bases for V and 10 bases for J; bases not matched to a gene: 10. The CDR3 extends over 15 amino acids. Per the germline V gene, CDR1 is MNHEY and CDR2 is SVGAGI. The CDR3 nucleotides are TGTGCCAGCAGTTCGGGACAGTCTAGGGGATCACCCCTCCACTTT. It translates to CASSSGQSRGSPLHF.

This chain joins TRBV19 and TRBJ2-3, with TRBD2 matching 7 bases. V lost 5 bases and J lost 5; bases outside the gene matches: 7. The V gene's germline CDR1 is LNHDA and CDR2 SQIVND (reference sequence). This CDR3 is 14 amino acids long. The CDR3: CASSQTSAGDTQYF. The CDR3 DNA sequence: TGTGCCAGTAGTCAAACTAGCGCGGGAGATACGCAGTATTTT.

The CDR3 DNA reads as TGTGCCAGCAGTGCAGGGGGACCTCAAGAGACCCAGTACTTC. Protein product: CASSAGGPQETQYF. The chain has TRBV7-2 and TRBJ2-5, with 7 bases that match TRBD1. The junction had 6 bases not matched to a gene; V was cut back by 6 bases and J by 2 bases. The CDR3 contains 14 residues. Germline V gene sequence: CDR1 SGHTA, CDR2 FQGNSA.

Here the CDR3 reads CASSVAIAGAGYEQYF. The CDR3 DNA is TGTGCCAGCAGCGTAGCCATAGCGGGAGCAGGCTACGAGCAGTACTTC. The chain recombines TRBV9 with TRBJ2-7; 9 bases agree with TRBD2. J was trimmed by 3 bases and V by 0 bases; bases with no gene match: 7. Germline CDR1 and CDR2: SGDLS and YYNGEE. The CDR3 is 16 residues long. Using reference TRBV9 and TRBJ2-7 for the parts outside the CDR3, the full variable domain is DSGVTQTPKHLITATGQRVTLRCSPRSGDLSVYWYQQSLDQGLQFLIQYYNGEERAKGNILERFSAQQFPDLHSELNLSSLELGDSALYFCASSVAIAGAGYEQYFGPGTRLTVT.

The J gene is TRBJ1-6, the V gene TRBV4-2, with D perhaps TRBD1 (6 bases). V lost 4 bases to trimming and J lost 7 bases, with 17 bases between them. Germline-derived CDR1 and CDR2 are LGHNA and YNFKEQ. The length of the CDR3 is 16 residues. CDR3 sequence reads: CASSRDILPWNSPLHF. The CDR3 DNA reads TGTGCCAGCAGCCGGGACATCCTCCCTTGGAATTCACCCCTCCACTTT.

There are a few counts of this clone. The DNA for the CDR3 is TGTGCCAGCAGCCCCCTGACAGGGGAAGAGACCCAGTACTTC. Translating it yields CASSPLTGEETQYF. The rearrangement joins TRBV3-1 (or the pseudogene TRBV3-2) to TRBJ2-5, with TRBD1 matching 8 bases. Looked up from germline, CDR1 is LGHDT and CDR2 is YNNKEL (reference sequence). The CDR3 spans 14 residues. V lost 4 bases and J lost 3; bases outside the gene matches: 4.